The rows below give T cell receptor beta chains drawn from one sample of a study of early T cells in non-severe SARS-CoV-2 infection. TCRdb reprocessed the 5' RACE reads via MiXCR and lists one record per CDR3 protein. The sample consists of around 70,000 distinct CDR3 sequences, roughly an eighth of them appearing once. The sample consisted of whole blood. Receptor source: an adult who was a healthcare worker with PCR-confirmed SARS-CoV-2 infection or an uninfected control (not recorded which). Both conserved end residues are part of each CDR3. Fields, in order: J gene, D gene, clone size, V gene, CDR3 DNA, CDR3 protein. The D gene is left open where the match is weak. Expanded clones get a size class; other rows say once, few or many, or leave the size out.

j_call: TRBJ1-2
d_call: -
clone_size: many
v_call: TRBV30
cdr3_nt: TGTGCCTGGAGTTTAGAAGAGAACTATGGCTACACCTTC
cdr3_aa: CAWSLEENYGYTF

j_call: TRBJ2-3
d_call: TRBD1
clone_size: -
v_call: TRBV30
cdr3_nt: TGTGCCTGGAGTCAACAGGGGGCGGACACAGATACGCAGTATTTT
cdr3_aa: CAWSQQGADTDTQYF

j_call: TRBJ1-1
d_call: -
clone_size: few
v_call: TRBV20-1
cdr3_nt: TGCAGTGCTAGATTGGGGGGTTGGAACACTGAAGCTTTCTTT
cdr3_aa: CSARLGGWNTEAFF

j_call: TRBJ2-1
d_call: -
clone_size: -
v_call: TRBV2
cdr3_nt: TGTGCCAGCTTAGGCAGACCAGCAGGAAGTGGTGAGCAGTTCTTC
cdr3_aa: CASLGRPAGSGEQFF

j_call: TRBJ2-3
d_call: -
clone_size: few
v_call: TRBV6-5
cdr3_nt: TGTGCCAGCAGTTACTCGAGTATGCCCGCCGGAGATACGCAGTATTTT
cdr3_aa: CASSYSSMPAGDTQYF

j_call: TRBJ2-3
d_call: TRBD2
clone_size: many
v_call: TRBV6-4
cdr3_nt: TGTGCCAGCAGCTCTAGCGGGGAGACAGATACGCAGTATTTT
cdr3_aa: CASSSSGETDTQYF

j_call: TRBJ1-5
d_call: -
clone_size: few
v_call: TRBV27
cdr3_nt: TGTGCCAGCAGTTCCATCGGATCCCAACGGGGCAGGCAGCCCCAGCATTTT
cdr3_aa: CASSSIGSQRGRQPQHF

j_call: TRBJ1-4
d_call: -
clone_size: few
v_call: TRBV20-1
cdr3_nt: TGCAGTGCAGTAAACAGGAGATATAATGAAAAACTGTTTTTT
cdr3_aa: CSAVNRRYNEKLFF

j_call: TRBJ2-6
d_call: -
clone_size: -
v_call: TRBV11-2
cdr3_nt: TGTGCCAGCAGCTTAGATCGGGTCTCTGGGGCCAACGTCCTGACTTTC
cdr3_aa: CASSLDRVSGANVLTF

j_call: TRBJ2-5
d_call: TRBD1
clone_size: few
v_call: TRBV10-3
cdr3_nt: TGTGCCATCAGGACAGGGGCCATGAATCGGACCCAGTACTTC
cdr3_aa: CAIRTGAMNRTQYF

j_call: TRBJ2-5
d_call: TRBD2
clone_size: -
v_call: TRBV20-1
cdr3_nt: TGCAGTGCTAGAGGACTAGCGGGGGAGACCATCCAAGAGACCCAGTACTTC
cdr3_aa: CSARGLAGETIQETQYF

j_call: TRBJ2-5
d_call: TRBD1
clone_size: -
v_call: TRBV12-3/TRBV12-4
cdr3_nt: TGTGCCAGCAGTGGTGGAAACAGGGGGCAAGAGACCCAGTACTTC
cdr3_aa: CASSGGNRGQETQYF

j_call: TRBJ2-1
d_call: -
clone_size: -
v_call: TRBV20-1
cdr3_nt: TGCAGTGCTAGGGCAGGGGTGGACAATGAGCAGTTCTTC
cdr3_aa: CSARAGVDNEQFF

j_call: TRBJ2-3
d_call: TRBD2
clone_size: many
v_call: TRBV7-2
cdr3_nt: TGTGCCAGCAGCTCCCAACTAGCGGGAGATACGCAGTATTTT
cdr3_aa: CASSSQLAGDTQYF

j_call: TRBJ2-1
d_call: TRBD2
clone_size: many
v_call: TRBV29-1
cdr3_nt: TGCAGCGTTCGTCTTGCGGGGGGGAGGAATGAGCAGTTCTTC
cdr3_aa: CSVRLAGGRNEQFF

j_call: TRBJ2-1
d_call: -
clone_size: -
v_call: TRBV6-6
cdr3_nt: TGTGCCAGCGGCAACGGGGCAGGCAATGAGCAGTTCTTC
cdr3_aa: CASGNGAGNEQFF

j_call: TRBJ2-7
d_call: TRBD1
clone_size: few
v_call: TRBV2
cdr3_nt: TGTGCCAGCAAGCCGGGACAGCACTACGAGCAGTACTTC
cdr3_aa: CASKPGQHYEQYF

j_call: TRBJ2-3
d_call: -
clone_size: -
v_call: TRBV7-9
cdr3_nt: TGTGCCAGCAGCTTAGATCGAGCTTCGGATACGCAGTATTTT
cdr3_aa: CASSLDRASDTQYF

j_call: TRBJ2-3
d_call: -
clone_size: many
v_call: TRBV18
cdr3_nt: TGTGCCAGCTCACTTATAGGACGACAGCTCACAGATACGCAGTATTTT
cdr3_aa: CASSLIGRQLTDTQYF

j_call: TRBJ1-1
d_call: TRBD1
clone_size: many
v_call: TRBV11-2
cdr3_nt: TGTGCCAGCAGCTCATCGACAGGGATGAACACTGAAGCTTTCTTT
cdr3_aa: CASSSSTGMNTEAFF

j_call: TRBJ1-1
d_call: -
clone_size: -
v_call: TRBV7-9
cdr3_nt: -
cdr3_aa: CASSLVGAGAKGFF

j_call: TRBJ1-1
d_call: -
clone_size: -
v_call: TRBV7-6
cdr3_nt: TGTGTCAGCAGCTTAGCCCGCGACAGTGTCACTGAAGCTTTCTTT
cdr3_aa: CVSSLARDSVTEAFF

j_call: TRBJ2-7
d_call: -
clone_size: few
v_call: TRBV20-1
cdr3_nt: TGCAGTGCTAGAGTGGACAGCAACGAGCAGTACTTC
cdr3_aa: CSARVDSNEQYF

j_call: TRBJ1-2
d_call: TRBD1
clone_size: -
v_call: TRBV11-2
cdr3_nt: TGTGCCAGCACCCTAGGGGGACAGTCGTTCTTC
cdr3_aa: CASTLGGQSFF

j_call: TRBJ2-7
d_call: TRBD2
clone_size: many
v_call: TRBV6-2/TRBV6-3
cdr3_nt: TGTGCCAGCAGCATGATAGCGGGGAGGGCCTCCGAGCAGTACTTC
cdr3_aa: CASSMIAGRASEQYF

j_call: TRBJ1-6
d_call: -
clone_size: many
v_call: TRBV6-5
cdr3_nt: TGTGCCAGCAGTTATGGGGCAGTTAATTCACCCCTCCACTTT
cdr3_aa: CASSYGAVNSPLHF

j_call: TRBJ2-3
d_call: -
clone_size: few
v_call: TRBV5-1
cdr3_nt: TGCGCCAGCAGCCTAGGGAGCCTCGGCGGCACAGATACGCAGTATTTT
cdr3_aa: CASSLGSLGGTDTQYF

j_call: TRBJ2-7
d_call: -
clone_size: few
v_call: TRBV30
cdr3_nt: TGTGCCTGGAGTGTACTTCTTCATGTCGAGCAGTACTTC
cdr3_aa: CAWSVLLHVEQYF

j_call: TRBJ2-2
d_call: TRBD1
clone_size: -
v_call: TRBV12-3/TRBV12-4
cdr3_nt: TGTGCCAGCAGTGTAGGGACAGGGAGTGCCGGGGAGCTGTTTTTT
cdr3_aa: CASSVGTGSAGELFF

j_call: TRBJ2-7
d_call: TRBD1
clone_size: many
v_call: TRBV9
cdr3_nt: TGTGCCAGCAGCACAGGACAGGGACCCTACGAGCAGTACTTC
cdr3_aa: CASSTGQGPYEQYF

j_call: TRBJ2-7
d_call: -
clone_size: many
v_call: TRBV21-1
cdr3_nt: TGTGCCAGCAGCAAATTGACAGAAACCTACTACGAGCAGTACTTC
cdr3_aa: CASSKLTETYYEQYF

j_call: TRBJ1-1
d_call: -
clone_size: few
v_call: TRBV29-1
cdr3_nt: TGCAGCGTTGAAGACCCGCTCGCGTGGCGTAGTAACACTGAAGCTTTCTTT
cdr3_aa: CSVEDPLAWRSNTEAFF

j_call: TRBJ2-7
d_call: TRBD1
clone_size: -
v_call: TRBV5-5
cdr3_nt: TGTGCCAGCAGCCCGGACAGGGGGTTAGCCTACGAGCAGTACTTC
cdr3_aa: CASSPDRGLAYEQYF

j_call: TRBJ1-2
d_call: -
clone_size: many
v_call: TRBV5-6
cdr3_nt: TGTGCCAGCAGGACAGGAGGGGAGGACTATGGCTACACCTTC
cdr3_aa: CASRTGGEDYGYTF

j_call: TRBJ2-1
d_call: -
clone_size: -
v_call: TRBV5-6
cdr3_nt: TGTGCCAGCAGCACTCACAGGGATCAGTTCTTC
cdr3_aa: CASSTHRDQFF

j_call: TRBJ2-1
d_call: -
clone_size: -
v_call: TRBV6-2/TRBV6-3
cdr3_nt: TGTGCCAGCAGTCCGCACACCGGAGGAGGGGCCTCCTACAATGAGCAGTTCTTC
cdr3_aa: CASSPHTGGGASYNEQFF

j_call: TRBJ1-1
d_call: -
clone_size: few
v_call: TRBV6-6
cdr3_nt: TGTGCCAGCAGTTATCCCAGGGTGAACACTGAAGCTTTCTTT
cdr3_aa: CASSYPRVNTEAFF

j_call: TRBJ1-1
d_call: -
clone_size: many
v_call: TRBV6-1
cdr3_nt: TGTGCCAGCAGTGGGGAGGCTGAAGCTTTCTTT
cdr3_aa: CASSGEAEAFF

j_call: TRBJ2-3
d_call: -
clone_size: -
v_call: TRBV27
cdr3_nt: TGTGCCAGCAGCCCCCCAGGGGCACGAGATACGCAGTATTTT
cdr3_aa: CASSPPGARDTQYF

j_call: TRBJ2-2
d_call: TRBD2
clone_size: many
v_call: TRBV9
cdr3_nt: TGTGCCAGCAGCGTAGTAAGTGGAGCGGGGGCTACCGGGGAGCTGTTTTTT
cdr3_aa: CASSVVSGAGATGELFF

j_call: TRBJ2-3
d_call: -
clone_size: few
v_call: TRBV20-1
cdr3_nt: TGCAGTGCTAGACGGTGGGGAGATACGCAGTATTTT
cdr3_aa: CSARRWGDTQYF

j_call: TRBJ2-6
d_call: -
clone_size: -
v_call: TRBV7-2
cdr3_nt: TGTGCCAGCAGCTTATCCTCGGGGGCCAACGTCCTGACTTTC
cdr3_aa: CASSLSSGANVLTF

j_call: TRBJ2-7
d_call: TRBD1
clone_size: few
v_call: TRBV20-1
cdr3_nt: TGCAGTGCTCTTGATCTAGGACAGGGTCTCTACGAGCAGTACTTC
cdr3_aa: CSALDLGQGLYEQYF

j_call: TRBJ2-3
d_call: -
clone_size: -
v_call: TRBV7-9
cdr3_nt: TGTGCCAGCAGGCGACTCAGGGGCAGCTCCGTCATCCCAGATACGCAGTATTTT
cdr3_aa: CASRRLRGSSVIPDTQYF

j_call: TRBJ2-7
d_call: TRBD1
clone_size: -
v_call: TRBV6-1
cdr3_nt: TGTGCCAGCAGTGAAGGGGGGACAGGCCTTAAAGAGCAGTACTTC
cdr3_aa: CASSEGGTGLKEQYF

j_call: TRBJ2-2
d_call: -
clone_size: many
v_call: TRBV7-3
cdr3_nt: TGTGCCAGCAGCTTAAACCCGAGCACCGGGGAGCTGTTTTTT
cdr3_aa: CASSLNPSTGELFF

j_call: TRBJ2-2
d_call: -
clone_size: few
v_call: TRBV7-2
cdr3_nt: TGTGCCAGCAGCTTCAGGGCCTTCGCCGGGGAGCTGTTTTTT
cdr3_aa: CASSFRAFAGELFF

j_call: TRBJ2-1
d_call: TRBD2
clone_size: -
v_call: TRBV28
cdr3_nt: TGTGCCAGCACGGGGGGACCCTACAATGAGCAGTTCTTC
cdr3_aa: CASTGGPYNEQFF

j_call: TRBJ2-5
d_call: TRBD1
clone_size: -
v_call: TRBV6-2/TRBV6-3
cdr3_nt: TGTGCCAGCAGTGCTTCGACAGGGGGACGGGAGACCCAGTACTTC
cdr3_aa: CASSASTGGRETQYF

j_call: TRBJ1-5
d_call: TRBD1
clone_size: many
v_call: TRBV27
cdr3_nt: TGTGCCAGCAGTTTCCGGGGACAGGGGGCTGGTCAGCCCCAGCATTTT
cdr3_aa: CASSFRGQGAGQPQHF

j_call: TRBJ2-4
d_call: -
clone_size: few
v_call: TRBV5-1
cdr3_nt: TGCGCCAGCAGCGGGGAGGTGTTCAAAAACATTCAGTACTTC
cdr3_aa: CASSGEVFKNIQYF

j_call: TRBJ1-3
d_call: -
clone_size: -
v_call: TRBV3-1
cdr3_nt: TGTGCCAGCACCCCGACGAAGAATGGAAACACCATATATTTT
cdr3_aa: CASTPTKNGNTIYF

j_call: TRBJ1-6
d_call: TRBD1
clone_size: few
v_call: TRBV20-1
cdr3_nt: TGCAGTGCTAGAGGGGACAGGTACTCACCCCTCCACTTT
cdr3_aa: CSARGDRYSPLHF